The 26 T cell receptor beta chains given below trace back to one sample, sequenced in a study of T cells in Graves' hyperthyroidism and ophthalmopathy (dated by TCRdb to between 2019 and 2020). Receptors were amplified or captured by multiplex PCR. Sequenced on an Illumina HiSeq 2000. The TCR beta CDR3 regions were amplified from RNA transcripts. A first-round RT-PCR of the TCR CDR3 used the HTBI primer set with the Qiagen OneStep RT-PCR kit. TCRdb took the public reads, trimmed them with fastp at Q25, ran MiXCR for clone calling and kept in-frame beta chains. For every CDR3 protein sequence, its rows merge into one entry that carries the most common genes and DNA. The sample table shows about 720,000 distinct CDR3 sequences, and roughly 15% are seen once. Roughly 8% of the sample is taken by the ten largest. What was sequenced was blood. Receptor source: a man between 18 and 35 years old with Graves' hyperthyroidism.

This clonotype was found many times. The chain is built from TRBV2 and TRBJ2-5; D uncertain. The CDR3 has 15 amino acids. V lost 6 bases and J 0 bases, leaving 14 bases between the germline ends. Germline-derived CDR1 and CDR2 are SNHLY and FYNNEI. The CDR3 region is CASRVRTANQETQYF. The CDR3 bases are TGTGCCAGCAGGGTCAGGACGGCAAACCAAGAGACCCAGTACTTC.

This clonotype was observed at least ten times. The rearrangement joins TRBV28 to TRBJ2-1, with D possibly matching TRBD1 (6 bases). Trimming cost V 6 bases and J 4 bases, with 10 bases left between them. Germline values: CDR1 MDHEN, CDR2 SYDVKM. The CDR3 contains 13 residues. CDR3 loop: CASSYGTYNEQFF. The DNA for the CDR3 is TGTGCCAGCAGCTACGGGACATACAATGAGCAGTTCTTC. The full variable domain, rest sourced from reference TRBV28 and TRBJ2-1, is DVKVTQSSRYLVKRTGEKVFLECVQDMDHENMFWYRQDPGLGLRLIYFSYDVKMKEKGDIPEGYSVSREKKERFSLILESASTNQTSMYLCASSYGTYNEQFFGPGTRLTVL.

At least ten counts were recorded for this clonotype. This chain uses TRBV7-9 with TRBJ2-1, with D hard to call. The CDR3 is 13 residues long. The germline V gene has CDR1 SEHNR and CDR2 FQNEAQ (reference sequence). The V gene lost 7 bases and the J gene lost 5 bases, with 12 bases spanning the gap. In DNA, the CDR3 is TGTGCCAGCATCACCCCGGTCGACAATGAGCAGTTCTTC. Translated: CASITPVDNEQFF.

This clonotype has more than one count but fewer than ten. V is TRBV15 and J is TRBJ1-5; 10 bases agree with TRBD1. After removal of 5 bases from V and 7 bases from J, the junction contained 11 bases not matched to a gene. Germline V gives CDR1 LNHNV, CDR2 YYDKDF (reference sequence). This CDR3 has 16 amino acids. CDR3 loop: CATSARDRGLGQPQHF. The CDR3 coding sequence is TGTGCCACCAGCGCCCGGGACAGGGGTTTAGGCCAGCCCCAGCATTTT.

This clonotype has a count of ten or more. V is TRBV5-1 and J is TRBJ2-1; TRBD2 matches at 8 bases. Per the germline V gene, CDR1 is SGHRS and CDR2 is YFSETQ. This CDR3 spans 15 amino acids. V gave up 9 bases and J gave up 9 bases; unmatched junction bases: 17. For the CDR3, the DNA is TGCGCCACCTCTCGCGGGGGGAGAGAGCATAGTGAGCAGTTCTTC. It translates to CATSRGGREHSEQFF.

A few counts support this clonotype. This chain joins TRBV3-1 and TRBJ2-2; possible D gene TRBD2, 5 bases. Germline V gene lookup returns CDR1 LGHDT and CDR2 YNNKEL (reference sequence). V lost 4 bases and J lost 1, with 10 bases in between. The CDR3 has 15 residues. The CDR3 sequence is CASSLWTRNTGELFF. CDR3 nucleotide sequence: TGTGCCAGCAGCCTTTGGACTCGGAACACCGGGGAGCTGTTTTTT.

This clonotype was seen at least ten times. This rearrangement joins TRBV28 to TRBJ2-7; TRBD1 matches at 10 bases. V was pared by 2 bases and J by 1 base, with 5 bases of the junction left unmatched. CDR1 and CDR2 from the germline V gene are MDHEN and SYDVKM. This CDR3 is 16 amino acids long. For the CDR3, the DNA is TGTGCCAGCAGTTTAGGTGGGACAGGGGCGTCCTACGAGCAGTACTTC. This gives the protein CASSLGGTGASYEQYF.

The sample holds many counts of this clonotype. This rearrangement joins TRBV6-1 to TRBJ2-1; D perhaps matches TRBD1 (6 bases). The germline V gene encodes CDR1 MNHNS and CDR2 SASEGT. The CDR3 has 15 amino acids. V was pared by 5 bases and J by 3 bases, with 14 bases between. The CDR3 sequence: CASSPSPGDYNEQFF. The CDR3 coding sequence is TGTGCCAGCAGTCCCTCACCAGGGGACTACAATGAGCAGTTCTTC.

The genes are TRBV5-1 and TRBJ1-4, with 9 bases matching TRBD1. The CDR3 length is 15 residues. The J segment lost 5 bases and the V segment lost 3 bases, leaving 5 bases of the junction unmatched. Germline assignment: CDR1 SGHRS and CDR2 YFSETQ. The CDR3 spells CASSYRQGVNEKLFF. The CDR3 bases are TGCGCCAGCAGCTACCGACAGGGGGTCAATGAAAAACTGTTTTTT.

This clonotype was seen a few times. The CDR3 sequence is CASSLASGGWNEQFF. CDR3 in DNA: TGTGCCAGCAGCTTAGCGTCGGGAGGGTGGAATGAGCAGTTCTTC. V gene TRBV7-9 combines with J gene TRBJ2-1; TRBD2 aligns across 8 bases. Trimming took 0 bases from V and 7 from J; bases not matched to a gene: 5. CDR1 is SEHNR, CDR2 FQNEAQ, per germline (reference sequence). CDR3 length equals 15 residues.

This clonotype appeared many times. This chain uses TRBV20-1 with TRBJ2-5; TRBD2 matches at 10 bases. Per germline, CDR1 DFQATT and CDR2 SNEGSKA (reference sequence). The CDR3 extends over 13 amino acids. The chain's CDR3 is CNPGTSVQETQYF. CDR3 coding DNA: TGCAACCCCGGGACTAGCGTACAAGAGACCCAGTACTTC.

This clonotype was counted ten times or more. The V gene is TRBV24-1, the J gene TRBJ2-1, with 13 bases identical to TRBD2. Per the germline V gene, CDR1 is KGHDR and CDR2 is SFDVKD. The V and J ends lost 3 bases and 0 bases, in that order; junction bases with no gene match: 4. CDR3 length: 18 residues. This CDR3 reads CATSDPRTSGSSYNEQFF. In nucleotides, the CDR3 is TGTGCCACCAGTGATCCCCGGACTAGCGGGAGCTCCTACAATGAGCAGTTCTTC.

A few counts support this clonotype. The chain couples TRBV5-1 to TRBJ1-6, with D unresolved. Deletions cut 0 bases from V and 7 bases from J, with 8 bases between. CDR1 is SGHRS, CDR2 YFSETQ, per germline. This CDR3 has 14 amino acids. The chain's CDR3 is CASSLDRANSPLHF. The CDR3 DNA sequence: TGCGCCAGCAGCTTGGACAGAGCGAATTCACCCCTCCACTTT.

The V call is TRBV20-1, the J call TRBJ2-7; no clear D gene. The CDR3 runs to 12 residues. Per the germline V gene, CDR1 is DFQATT and CDR2 is SNEGSKA (reference sequence). V was pared by 1 base and J by 1 base, with 5 bases between. The CDR3 loop is CSARGHSYEQYF. In nucleotides, the CDR3 is TGCAGTGCTAGAGGCCATTCCTACGAGCAGTACTTC.

This clonotype has a handful of counts. This CDR3 is CASSQEDGSGTTDTQYF. CDR3 coding DNA: TGCGCCAGCAGCCAAGAGGACGGGAGTGGGACCACAGATACGCAGTATTTT. This sequence joins TRBV4-1 and TRBJ2-3, with D possibly being TRBD2 (6 bases). The CDR3 is 17 amino acids. Trimming left V 0 bases short and J 2 bases short, with 15 bases between. Germline V CDR1 and CDR2: MGHRA, YSYEKL.

The CDR3: CSARMGETQYF. CDR3 bases: TGCAGTGCTAGAATGGGGGAGACCCAGTACTTC. V gene TRBV20-1 combines with J gene TRBJ2-5; D is unresolved. The CDR3 loop spans 11 amino acids. The V end was cut by 2 bases, the J end by 5 bases, with 6 bases between. From germline, CDR1 is DFQATT and CDR2 SNEGSKA (reference sequence).

This chain joins TRBV29-1 and TRBJ2-2; D is tentatively TRBD1 or TRBD2 (5 bases each). Germline lookup yields CDR1 SQVTM and CDR2 ANQGSEA. There are 13 residues in the CDR3. The V end lost 6 bases, the J end lost 6 bases, and 14 bases lay between the germline ends. The CDR3 is CSVPGRQAGELFF. The CDR3 region has the DNA TGCAGCGTCCCGGGACGCCAGGCCGGGGAGCTGTTTTTT.

This clonotype has at least ten counts. The chain employs TRBV2 and TRBJ1-1; D uncertain. The CDR3 is 14 residues long. Trimming shortened V by 8 bases and J by 0 bases, and 13 bases separated the two germline ends. Germline V gene sequence: CDR1 SNHLY, CDR2 FYNNEI. CDR3 loop: CASGFPSLNTEAFF. The DNA for the CDR3 is TGTGCCAGCGGTTTTCCTTCCCTGAACACTGAAGCTTTCTTT.

This clonotype has just a few counts. The J gene is TRBJ1-2, the V gene TRBV2; tentatively, D is TRBD1 (6 bases). The CDR3 spans 13 residues. CDR1 is SNHLY, CDR2 FYNNEI, per germline. Trimming stripped 5 bases from V and 4 bases from J, with 11 bases between. The CDR3 bases are TGTGCCAGCAGTCGGGGGGCGGGCTATGGCTACACCTTC. Translation: CASSRGAGYGYTF. The whole variable domain, remainder taken from reference TRBV2 and TRBJ1-2, is EPEVTQTPSHQVTQMGQEVILRCVPISNHLYFYWYRQILGQKVEFLVSFYNNEISEKSEIFDDQFSVERPDGSNFTLKIRSTKLEDSAMYFCASSRGAGYGYTFGSGTRLTVV.

J is TRBJ1-1 and V is TRBV19; D uncertain. V lost 5 bases and J 3 bases, leaving 16 bases between the germline ends. The CDR3 runs to 15 residues. Germline values: CDR1 LNHDA, CDR2 SQIVND (reference sequence). Here the CDR3 DNA reads TGTGCCAGTAGTCCTCTCGGGAAACGGGACACTGAAGCTTTCTTT. The encoded protein is CASSPLGKRDTEAFF. Based on the CDR3 plus reference TRBV19 and TRBJ1-1, the full variable domain is DGGITQSPKYLFRKEGQNVTLSCEQNLNHDAMYWYRQDPGQGLRLIYYSQIVNDFQKGDIAEGYSVSREKKESFPLTVTSAQKNPTAFYLCASSPLGKRDTEAFFGQGTRLTVV.

This clonotype was observed many times. V usage is TRBV12-3 or TRBV12-4 and J usage is TRBJ1-2; TRBD1 might be the D (6 bases). The CDR3 spans 14 residues. V was cut by 6 bases and J by 8 bases, with 19 bases left in between. In nucleotides, the CDR3 is TGTGCCAGCAGAACACTTACAGGGTCCCGCGGCTACACCTTC. Translating gives CASRTLTGSRGYTF.

Only a few counts were recorded for this clonotype. A much larger clonotype is one base distant, so this may be a read error. The J gene is TRBJ2-7, the V gene TRBV6-1; 7 bases match TRBD1. This CDR3 contains 13 residues. CDR1 and CDR2 (germline): MNHNS, SASEGT. V gave up 7 bases and J gave up 0 bases; unmatched junction bases: 3. This CDR3 is CASNWDSSYEQYF. Written as DNA, the CDR3 is TGTGCCAGCAATTGGGACAGCTCCTACGAGCAGTACTTC.

This clonotype was detected only a few times. The gene calls are TRBV30 and TRBJ2-5; TRBD2 agrees at 12 bases. With 1 base clipped from V and 5 bases from J, the junction kept 5 bases outside the gene matches. Germline values: CDR1 GTSNPN, CDR2 SVGIG (reference sequence). CDR3 length: 15 amino acids. In DNA, the CDR3 is TGTGCCTGGAGTGGCCCTAGCGGGGGGGGGGAGACCCAGTACTTC. Translation: CAWSGPSGGGETQYF.

This clonotype was seen ten or more times. The chain employs TRBV11-3 and TRBJ2-7; 8 positions match TRBD1. The CDR3 length is 14 residues. The junction had 9 bases not matched to a gene; V was cut back by 5 bases and J by 6 bases. Germline loops: CDR1 SGHNT, CDR2 YENEEA. For the CDR3, the DNA is TGTGCCAGCAGCCCCCTCGCCAGGGGGCTCGAGCAGTACTTC. It yields the protein CASSPLARGLEQYF.

The CDR3 protein is CASSDGAEQYF. For the CDR3, the DNA is TGTGCCAGCAGCGACGGGGCCGAGCAGTACTTC. The V call is TRBV7-3, the J call TRBJ2-7; TRBD1 or TRBD2 may be the D gene (5 bases each). The CDR3 has 11 residues. CDR1 SGHTA and CDR2 FQGTGA come from the germline V gene. V lost 5 bases and J 6 bases, leaving 8 bases between the germline ends.

This clonotype appeared many times. The chain combines TRBV6-2 or TRBV6-3 with TRBJ2-7; perhaps D is TRBD1 or TRBD2 (6 bases each). The ends were cut back, 2 bases at V and 3 bases at J, with 17 bases in the middle. The CDR3 spans 16 residues. Looked up from germline, CDR1 is MNHEY and CDR2 is SVGEGT. The CDR3 is CASSYTTGRPVYEQYF. As DNA, the CDR3 is TGTGCCAGCAGTTACACTACAGGGAGGCCAGTCTACGAGCAGTACTTC.